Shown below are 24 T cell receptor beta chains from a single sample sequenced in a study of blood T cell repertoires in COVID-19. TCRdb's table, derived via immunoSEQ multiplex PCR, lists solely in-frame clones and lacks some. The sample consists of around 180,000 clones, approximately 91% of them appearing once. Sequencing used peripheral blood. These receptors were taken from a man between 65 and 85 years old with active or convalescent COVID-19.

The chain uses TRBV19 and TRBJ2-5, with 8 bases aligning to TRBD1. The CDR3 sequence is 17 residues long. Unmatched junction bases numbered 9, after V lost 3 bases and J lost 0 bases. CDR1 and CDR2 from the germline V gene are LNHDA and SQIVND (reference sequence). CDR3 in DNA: TGTGCCAGTAGTATTGACGAGGGGACAGGAGACCAAGAGACCCAGTACTTC. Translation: CASSIDEGTGDQETQYF.

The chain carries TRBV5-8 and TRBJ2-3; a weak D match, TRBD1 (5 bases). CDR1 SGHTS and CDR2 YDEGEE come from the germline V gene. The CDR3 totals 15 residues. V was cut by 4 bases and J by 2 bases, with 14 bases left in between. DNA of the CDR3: TGTGCCAGCAGCCTCGACTTGACAGTCACAGATACGCAGTATTTT. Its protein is CASSLDLTVTDTQYF.

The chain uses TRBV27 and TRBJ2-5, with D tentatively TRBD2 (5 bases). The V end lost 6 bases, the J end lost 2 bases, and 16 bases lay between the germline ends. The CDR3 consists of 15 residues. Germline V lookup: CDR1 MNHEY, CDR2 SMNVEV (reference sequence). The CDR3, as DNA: TGTGCCAGCAGGGCCGGGGTGTGGGAGCAAGAGACCCAGTACTTC. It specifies CASRAGVWEQETQYF.

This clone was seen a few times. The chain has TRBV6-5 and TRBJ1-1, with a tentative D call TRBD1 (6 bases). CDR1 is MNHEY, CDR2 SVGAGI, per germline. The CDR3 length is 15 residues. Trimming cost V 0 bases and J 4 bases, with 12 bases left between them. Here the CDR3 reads CASSYSMGRGTEAFF. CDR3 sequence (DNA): TGTGCCAGCAGTTACTCGATGGGCAGGGGCACTGAAGCTTTCTTT.

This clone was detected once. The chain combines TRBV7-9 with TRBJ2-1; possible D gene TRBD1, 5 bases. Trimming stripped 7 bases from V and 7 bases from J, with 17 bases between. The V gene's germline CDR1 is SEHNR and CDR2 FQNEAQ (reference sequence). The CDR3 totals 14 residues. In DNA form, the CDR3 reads TGTGCCAGCACCCCTTTTCAGGGTGGAAATGAGCAGTTCTTC. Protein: CASTPFQGGNEQFF.

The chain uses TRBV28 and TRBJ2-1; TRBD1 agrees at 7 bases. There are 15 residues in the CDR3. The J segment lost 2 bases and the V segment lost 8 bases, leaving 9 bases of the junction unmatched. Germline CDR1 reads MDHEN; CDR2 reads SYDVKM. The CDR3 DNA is TGTGCCAGCGCCCCCCCCGGGACAGCCTACAATGAGCAGTTCTTC. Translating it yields CASAPPGTAYNEQFF.

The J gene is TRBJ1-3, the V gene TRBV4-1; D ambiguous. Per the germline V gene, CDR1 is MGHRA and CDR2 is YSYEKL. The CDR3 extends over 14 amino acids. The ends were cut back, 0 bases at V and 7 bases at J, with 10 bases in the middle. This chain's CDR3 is CASSQEMDWNTIYF. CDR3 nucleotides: TGCGCCAGCAGCCAAGAGATGGACTGGAACACCATATATTTT.

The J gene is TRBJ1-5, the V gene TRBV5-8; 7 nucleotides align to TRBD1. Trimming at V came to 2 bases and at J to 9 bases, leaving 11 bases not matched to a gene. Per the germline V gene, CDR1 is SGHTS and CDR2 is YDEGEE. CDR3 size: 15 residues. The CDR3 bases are TGTGCCAGCAGCTTAGGGGACAGTTCCACAAGGCCCCAGCATTTT. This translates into CASSLGDSSTRPQHF.

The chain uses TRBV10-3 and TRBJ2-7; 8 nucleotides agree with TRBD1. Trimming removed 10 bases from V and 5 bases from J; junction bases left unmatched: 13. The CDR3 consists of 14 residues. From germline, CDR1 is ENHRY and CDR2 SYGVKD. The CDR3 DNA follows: TGTGCCACGGACAGGGACGGACAGACCGACGAGCAGTACTTC. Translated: CATDRDGQTDEQYF.

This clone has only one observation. CDR3 bases: TGTGCCAGTAGCGACAGGGACACTGAAGCTTTCTTT. Amino acid sequence: CASSDRDTEAFF. The rearrangement uses TRBV19 and TRBJ1-1; 7 nucleotides line up with TRBD1. V was clipped by 6 bases and J by 3 bases; unmatched bases: 1. Looked up from germline, CDR1 is LNHDA and CDR2 is SQIVND (reference sequence). This CDR3 region has 12 residues.

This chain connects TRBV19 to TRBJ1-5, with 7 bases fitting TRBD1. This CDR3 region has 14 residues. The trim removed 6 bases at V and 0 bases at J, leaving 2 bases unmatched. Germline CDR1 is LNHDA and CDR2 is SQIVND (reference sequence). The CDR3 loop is CASRQGVSNQPQHF. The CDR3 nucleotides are TGTGCCAGTAGGCAGGGGGTTAGCAATCAGCCCCAGCATTTT.

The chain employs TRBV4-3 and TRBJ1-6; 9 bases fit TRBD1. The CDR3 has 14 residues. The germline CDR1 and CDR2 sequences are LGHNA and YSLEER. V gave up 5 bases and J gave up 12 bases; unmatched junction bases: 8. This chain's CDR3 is CASSSGQGDGPLHF. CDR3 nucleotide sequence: TGCGCCAGCAGCTCGGGACAGGGTGATGGACCCCTCCACTTT.

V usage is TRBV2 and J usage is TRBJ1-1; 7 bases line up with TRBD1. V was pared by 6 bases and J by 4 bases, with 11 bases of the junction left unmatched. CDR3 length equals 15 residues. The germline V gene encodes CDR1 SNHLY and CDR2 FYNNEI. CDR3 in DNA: TGTGCCAGCAGAGAAACAGGGGTTGGTGGCACTGAAGCTTTCTTT. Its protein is CASRETGVGGTEAFF.

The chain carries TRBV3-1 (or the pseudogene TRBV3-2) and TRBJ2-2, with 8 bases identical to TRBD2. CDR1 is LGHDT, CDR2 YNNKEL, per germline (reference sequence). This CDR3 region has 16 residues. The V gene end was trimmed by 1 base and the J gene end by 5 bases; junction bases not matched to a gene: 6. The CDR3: CASSQGGGPGTGELFF. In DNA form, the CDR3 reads TGTGCCAGCAGCCAAGGCGGGGGGCCAGGGACCGGGGAGCTGTTTTTT.

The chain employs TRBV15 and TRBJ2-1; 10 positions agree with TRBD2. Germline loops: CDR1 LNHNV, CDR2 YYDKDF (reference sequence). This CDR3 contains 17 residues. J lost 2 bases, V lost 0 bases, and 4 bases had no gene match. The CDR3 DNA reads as TGTGCCACCAGCAGAGATCGGGGGACTAGCGCCTACAATGAGCAGTTCTTC. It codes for CATSRDRGTSAYNEQFF.

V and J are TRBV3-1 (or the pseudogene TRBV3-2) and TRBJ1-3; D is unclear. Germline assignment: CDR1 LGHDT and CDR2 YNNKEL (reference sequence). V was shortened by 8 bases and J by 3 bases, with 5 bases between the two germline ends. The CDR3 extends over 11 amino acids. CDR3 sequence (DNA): TGTGCCAGCTCAAATGGAAACACCATATATTTT. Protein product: CASSNGNTIYF.

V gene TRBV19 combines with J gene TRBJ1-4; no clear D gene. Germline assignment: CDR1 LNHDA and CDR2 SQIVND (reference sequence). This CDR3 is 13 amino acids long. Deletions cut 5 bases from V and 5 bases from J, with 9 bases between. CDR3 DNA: TGTGCCAGTAGTCCCAGGCGCAATGAAAAACTGTTTTTT. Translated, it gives CASSPRRNEKLFF.

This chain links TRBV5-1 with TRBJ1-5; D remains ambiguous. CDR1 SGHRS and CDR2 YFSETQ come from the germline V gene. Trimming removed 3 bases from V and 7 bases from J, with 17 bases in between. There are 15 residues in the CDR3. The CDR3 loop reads CASSSGLLEGQPQHF. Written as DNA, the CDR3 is TGCGCCAGCAGCTCCGGACTACTTGAAGGCCAGCCCCAGCATTTT.

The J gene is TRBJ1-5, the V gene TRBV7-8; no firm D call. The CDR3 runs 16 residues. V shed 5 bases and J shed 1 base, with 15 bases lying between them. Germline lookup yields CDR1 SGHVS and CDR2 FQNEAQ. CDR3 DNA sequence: TGTGCCAGCAGCCCCGTCCGACGGGTCAGCAATCAGCCCCAGCATTTT. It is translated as CASSPVRRVSNQPQHF.

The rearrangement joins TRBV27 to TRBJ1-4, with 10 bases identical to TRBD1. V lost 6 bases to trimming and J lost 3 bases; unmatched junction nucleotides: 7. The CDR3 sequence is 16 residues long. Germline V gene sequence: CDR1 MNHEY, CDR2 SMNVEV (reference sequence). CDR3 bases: TGTGCCAGCAGCCGGACAGGGGGATCAGCTAATGAAAAACTGTTTTTT. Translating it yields CASSRTGGSANEKLFF.

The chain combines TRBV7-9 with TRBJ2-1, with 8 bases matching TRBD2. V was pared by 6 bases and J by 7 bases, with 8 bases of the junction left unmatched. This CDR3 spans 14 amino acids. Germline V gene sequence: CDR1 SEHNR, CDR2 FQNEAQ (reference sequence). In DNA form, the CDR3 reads TGTGCCAGCAGGGTGAGCGGGGGCCGAAATGAGCAGTTCTTC. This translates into CASRVSGGRNEQFF.

Written as DNA, the CDR3 is TGTGCCAGCAGCCCCGGGGGGTATGGGAGGGTCAATGAGCAGTTCTTC. Translated: CASSPGGYGRVNEQFF. The rearrangement links TRBV13 to TRBJ2-1; 7 bases are a match to TRBD2. The trim removed 5 bases at V and 6 bases at J, leaving 13 bases unmatched. Germline-derived CDR1 and CDR2 are PRHDT and FYEKMQ (reference sequence). This CDR3 has 16 amino acids.

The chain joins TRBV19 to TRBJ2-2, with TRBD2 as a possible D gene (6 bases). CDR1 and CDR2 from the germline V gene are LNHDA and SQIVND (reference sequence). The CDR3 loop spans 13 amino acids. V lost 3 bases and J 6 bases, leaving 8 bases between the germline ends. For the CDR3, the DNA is TGTGCCAGTAGTATGGGGGGTTCCGGGGAGCTGTTTTTT. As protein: CASSMGGSGELFF. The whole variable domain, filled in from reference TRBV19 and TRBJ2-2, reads DGGITQSPKYLFRKEGQNVTLSCEQNLNHDAMYWYRQDPGQGLRLIYYSQIVNDFQKGDIAEGYSVSREKKESFPLTVTSAQKNPTAFYLCASSMGGSGELFFGEGSRLTVL.

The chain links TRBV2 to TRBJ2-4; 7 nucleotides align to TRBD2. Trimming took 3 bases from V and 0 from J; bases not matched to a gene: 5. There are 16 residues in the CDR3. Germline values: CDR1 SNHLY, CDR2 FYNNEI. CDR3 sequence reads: CASSDWGGGAKNIQYF. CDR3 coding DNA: TGTGCCAGCAGTGATTGGGGGGGAGGAGCCAAAAACATTCAGTACTTC.